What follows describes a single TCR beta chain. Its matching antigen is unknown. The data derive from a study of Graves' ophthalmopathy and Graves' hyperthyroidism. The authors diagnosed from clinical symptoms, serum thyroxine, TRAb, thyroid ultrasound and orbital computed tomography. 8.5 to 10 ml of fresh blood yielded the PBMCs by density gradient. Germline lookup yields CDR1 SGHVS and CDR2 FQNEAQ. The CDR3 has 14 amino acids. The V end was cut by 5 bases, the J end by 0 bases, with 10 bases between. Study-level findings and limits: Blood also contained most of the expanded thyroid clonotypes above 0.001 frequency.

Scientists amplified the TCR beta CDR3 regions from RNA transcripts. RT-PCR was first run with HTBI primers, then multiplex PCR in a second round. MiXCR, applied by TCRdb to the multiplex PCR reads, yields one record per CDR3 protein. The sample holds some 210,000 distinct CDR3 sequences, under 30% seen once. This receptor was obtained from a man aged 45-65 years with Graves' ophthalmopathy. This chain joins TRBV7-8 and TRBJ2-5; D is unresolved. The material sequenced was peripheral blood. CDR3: CASSLRIYQETQYF. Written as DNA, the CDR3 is TGTGCCAGCAGCCTCCGGATCTACCAAGAGACCCAGTACTTC.